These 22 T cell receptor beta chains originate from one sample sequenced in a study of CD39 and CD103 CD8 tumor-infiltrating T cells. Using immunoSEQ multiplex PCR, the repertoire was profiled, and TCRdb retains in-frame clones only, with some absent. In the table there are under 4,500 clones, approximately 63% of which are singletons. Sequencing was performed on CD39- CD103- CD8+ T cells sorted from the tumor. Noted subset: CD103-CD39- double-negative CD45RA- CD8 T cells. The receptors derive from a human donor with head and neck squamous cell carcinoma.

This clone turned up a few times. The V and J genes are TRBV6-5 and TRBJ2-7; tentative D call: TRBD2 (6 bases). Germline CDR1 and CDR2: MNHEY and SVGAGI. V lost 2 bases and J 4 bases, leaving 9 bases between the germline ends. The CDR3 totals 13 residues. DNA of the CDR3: TGTGCCAGCAGTTACATACGGGGGTACGAGCAGTACTTC. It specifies CASSYIRGYEQYF.

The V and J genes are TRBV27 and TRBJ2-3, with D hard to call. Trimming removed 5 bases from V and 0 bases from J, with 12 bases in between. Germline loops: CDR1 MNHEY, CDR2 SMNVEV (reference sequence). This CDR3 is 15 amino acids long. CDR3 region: CASSLWAASTDTQYF. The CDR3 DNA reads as TGTGCCAGCAGTCTATGGGCAGCGAGCACAGATACGCAGTATTTT.

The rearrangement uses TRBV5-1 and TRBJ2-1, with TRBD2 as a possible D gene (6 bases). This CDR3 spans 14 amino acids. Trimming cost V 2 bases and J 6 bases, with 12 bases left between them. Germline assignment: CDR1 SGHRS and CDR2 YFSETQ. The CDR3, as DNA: TGCGCCAGCAGCTTAATTGGGGGAGGCAATGAGCAGTTCTTC. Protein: CASSLIGGGNEQFF.

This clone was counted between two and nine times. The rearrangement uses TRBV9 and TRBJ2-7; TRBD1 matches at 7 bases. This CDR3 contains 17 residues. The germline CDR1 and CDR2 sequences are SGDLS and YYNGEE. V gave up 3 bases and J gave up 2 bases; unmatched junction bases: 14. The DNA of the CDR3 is TGTGCCAGCAGCGAGACCGCGACAGGGAGAAGTACCTACGAGCAGTACTTC. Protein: CASSETATGRSTYEQYF.

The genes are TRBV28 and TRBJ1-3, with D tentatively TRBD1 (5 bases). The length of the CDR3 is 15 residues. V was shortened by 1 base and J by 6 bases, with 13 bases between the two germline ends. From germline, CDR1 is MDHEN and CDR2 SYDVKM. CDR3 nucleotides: TGTGCCAGCAGTTTATCACGGGGACGGACAAACACCATATATTTT. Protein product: CASSLSRGRTNTIYF.

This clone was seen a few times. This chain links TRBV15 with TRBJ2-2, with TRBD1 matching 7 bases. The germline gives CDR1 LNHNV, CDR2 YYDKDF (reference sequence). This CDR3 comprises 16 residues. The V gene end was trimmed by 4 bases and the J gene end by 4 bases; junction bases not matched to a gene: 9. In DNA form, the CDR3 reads TGTGCCACCAGCACCAGTCCGGACAGGCCCACCGGGGAGCTGTTTTTT. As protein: CATSTSPDRPTGELFF.

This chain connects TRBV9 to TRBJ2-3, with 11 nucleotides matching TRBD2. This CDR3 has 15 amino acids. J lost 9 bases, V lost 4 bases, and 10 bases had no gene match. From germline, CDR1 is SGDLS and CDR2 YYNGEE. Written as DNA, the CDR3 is TGTGCCAGCAGCCCCCGACTAGCGGGGTCGGGAACGCAGTATTTT. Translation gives CASSPRLAGSGTQYF.

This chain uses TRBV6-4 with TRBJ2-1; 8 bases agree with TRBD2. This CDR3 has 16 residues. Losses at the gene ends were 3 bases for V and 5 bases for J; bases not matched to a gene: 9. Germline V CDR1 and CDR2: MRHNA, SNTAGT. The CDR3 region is CASSDFFGGANNEQFF. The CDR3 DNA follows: TGTGCCAGCAGTGATTTCTTCGGGGGGGCAAACAATGAGCAGTTCTTC.

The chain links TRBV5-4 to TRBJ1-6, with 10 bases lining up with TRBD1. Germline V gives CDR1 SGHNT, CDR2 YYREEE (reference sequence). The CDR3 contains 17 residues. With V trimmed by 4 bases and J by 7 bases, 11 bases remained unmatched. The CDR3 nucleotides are TGTGCCAGCAGCCGCATACTGACAGGGGGCGGGAATTCACCCCTCCACTTT. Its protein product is CASSRILTGGGNSPLHF. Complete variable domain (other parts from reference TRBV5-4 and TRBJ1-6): ETGVTQSPTHLIKTRGQQVTLRCSSQSGHNTVSWYQQALGQGPQFIFQYYREEENGRGNFPPRFSGLQFPNYSSELNVNALELDDSALYLCASSRILTGGGNSPLHFGNGTRLTVT.

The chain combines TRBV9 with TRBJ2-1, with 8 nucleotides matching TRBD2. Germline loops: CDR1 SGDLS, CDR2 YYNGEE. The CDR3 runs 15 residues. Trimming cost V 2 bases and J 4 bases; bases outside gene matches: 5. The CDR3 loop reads CASSVRGGPYNEQFF. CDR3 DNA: TGTGCCAGCAGCGTTCGCGGGGGGCCGTACAATGAGCAGTTCTTC.

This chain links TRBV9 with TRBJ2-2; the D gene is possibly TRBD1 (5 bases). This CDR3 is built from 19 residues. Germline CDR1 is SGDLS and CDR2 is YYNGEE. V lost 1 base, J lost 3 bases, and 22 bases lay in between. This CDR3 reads CASSVPSVAGLTYTGELFF. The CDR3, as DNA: TGTGCCAGCAGCGTACCCTCCGTTGCAGGGCTCACTTACACCGGGGAGCTGTTTTTT.

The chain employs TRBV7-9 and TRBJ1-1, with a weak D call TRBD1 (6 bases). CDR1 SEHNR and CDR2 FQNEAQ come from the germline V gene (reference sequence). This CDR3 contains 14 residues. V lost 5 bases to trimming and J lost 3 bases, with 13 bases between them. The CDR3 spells CASSPRDTDTEAFF. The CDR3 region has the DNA TGTGCCAGCAGCCCCCGGGACACCGACACTGAAGCTTTCTTT.

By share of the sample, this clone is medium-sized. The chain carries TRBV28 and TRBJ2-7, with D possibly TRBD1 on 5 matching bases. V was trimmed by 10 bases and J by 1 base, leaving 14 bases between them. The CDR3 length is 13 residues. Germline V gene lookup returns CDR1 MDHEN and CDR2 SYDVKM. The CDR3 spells CATSSGASYEQYF. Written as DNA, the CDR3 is TGTGCCACCTCGAGTGGGGCGTCCTACGAGCAGTACTTC.

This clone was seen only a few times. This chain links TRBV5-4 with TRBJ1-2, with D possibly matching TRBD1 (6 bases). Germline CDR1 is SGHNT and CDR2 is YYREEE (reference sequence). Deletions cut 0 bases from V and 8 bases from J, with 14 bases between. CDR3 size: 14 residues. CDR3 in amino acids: CASSLAAGAGGYTF. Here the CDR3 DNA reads TGTGCCAGCAGCTTGGCGGCAGGGGCTGGCGGCTACACCTTC.

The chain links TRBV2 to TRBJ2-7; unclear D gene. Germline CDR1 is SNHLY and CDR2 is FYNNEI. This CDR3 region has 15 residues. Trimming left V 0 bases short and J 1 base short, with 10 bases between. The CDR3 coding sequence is TGTGCCAGCAGTGAAGCGGGTCTTGGTTCCTACGAGCAGTACTTC. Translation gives CASSEAGLGSYEQYF.

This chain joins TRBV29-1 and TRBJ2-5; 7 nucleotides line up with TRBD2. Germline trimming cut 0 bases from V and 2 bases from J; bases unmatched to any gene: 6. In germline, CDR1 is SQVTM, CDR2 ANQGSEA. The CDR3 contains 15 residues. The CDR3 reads CSVEEGWGGQETQYF. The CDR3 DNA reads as TGCAGCGTTGAAGAGGGTTGGGGGGGGCAAGAGACCCAGTACTTC.

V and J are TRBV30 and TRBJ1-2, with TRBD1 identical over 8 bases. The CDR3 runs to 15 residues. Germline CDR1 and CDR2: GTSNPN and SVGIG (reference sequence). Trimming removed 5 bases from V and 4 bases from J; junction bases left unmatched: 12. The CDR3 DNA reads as TGTGCCTGGGACCTAGGGACAGGCCTCATCTATGGCTACACCTTC. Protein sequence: CAWDLGTGLIYGYTF.

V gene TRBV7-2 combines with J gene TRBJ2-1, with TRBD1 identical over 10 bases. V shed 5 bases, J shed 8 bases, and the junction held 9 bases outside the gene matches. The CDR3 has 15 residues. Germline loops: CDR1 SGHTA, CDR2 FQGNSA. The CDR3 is CASSPLSTGGYEQFF. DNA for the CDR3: TGTGCCAGCAGCCCTCTCTCGACAGGGGGCTATGAGCAGTTCTTC. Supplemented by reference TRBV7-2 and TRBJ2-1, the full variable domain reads GAGVSQSPSNKVTEKGKDVELRCDPISGHTALYWYRQSLGQGLEFLIYFQGNSAPDKSGLPSDRFSAERTGGSVSTLTIQRTQQEDSAVYLCASSPLSTGGYEQFFGPGTRLTVL.

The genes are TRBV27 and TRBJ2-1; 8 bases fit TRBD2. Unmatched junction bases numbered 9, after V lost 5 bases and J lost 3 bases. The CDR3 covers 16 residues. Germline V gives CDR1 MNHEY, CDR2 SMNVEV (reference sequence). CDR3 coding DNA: TGTGCCAGCAGTCCGGGCGGGGGGTGGTACTACAATGAGCAGTTCTTC. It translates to CASSPGGGWYYNEQFF.

CDR3 DNA sequence: TGTGCCAGCAGCCAAGCGGGCCAGATGAACACTGAAGCTTTCTTT. Its translation is CASSQAGQMNTEAFF. This sequence joins TRBV4-2 and TRBJ1-1; D is unresolved. The CDR3 extends over 15 amino acids. Trimming took 1 base from V and 0 from J, leaving 9 bases between them. Germline-derived CDR1 and CDR2 are LGHNA and YNFKEQ.

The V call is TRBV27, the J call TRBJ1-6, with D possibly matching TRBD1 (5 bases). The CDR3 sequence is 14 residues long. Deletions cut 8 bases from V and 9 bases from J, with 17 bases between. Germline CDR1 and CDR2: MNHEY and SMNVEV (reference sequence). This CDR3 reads CASSARGDGSPLHF. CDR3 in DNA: TGTGCCAGCTCCGCTAGGGGTGACGGTTCACCCCTCCACTTT.

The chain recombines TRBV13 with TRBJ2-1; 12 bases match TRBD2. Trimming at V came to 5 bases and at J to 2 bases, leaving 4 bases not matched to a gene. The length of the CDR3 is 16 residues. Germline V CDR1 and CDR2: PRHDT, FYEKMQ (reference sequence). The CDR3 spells CASSPTSGGTYNEQFF. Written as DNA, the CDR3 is TGTGCCAGCAGCCCTACTAGCGGGGGGACCTACAATGAGCAGTTCTTC.